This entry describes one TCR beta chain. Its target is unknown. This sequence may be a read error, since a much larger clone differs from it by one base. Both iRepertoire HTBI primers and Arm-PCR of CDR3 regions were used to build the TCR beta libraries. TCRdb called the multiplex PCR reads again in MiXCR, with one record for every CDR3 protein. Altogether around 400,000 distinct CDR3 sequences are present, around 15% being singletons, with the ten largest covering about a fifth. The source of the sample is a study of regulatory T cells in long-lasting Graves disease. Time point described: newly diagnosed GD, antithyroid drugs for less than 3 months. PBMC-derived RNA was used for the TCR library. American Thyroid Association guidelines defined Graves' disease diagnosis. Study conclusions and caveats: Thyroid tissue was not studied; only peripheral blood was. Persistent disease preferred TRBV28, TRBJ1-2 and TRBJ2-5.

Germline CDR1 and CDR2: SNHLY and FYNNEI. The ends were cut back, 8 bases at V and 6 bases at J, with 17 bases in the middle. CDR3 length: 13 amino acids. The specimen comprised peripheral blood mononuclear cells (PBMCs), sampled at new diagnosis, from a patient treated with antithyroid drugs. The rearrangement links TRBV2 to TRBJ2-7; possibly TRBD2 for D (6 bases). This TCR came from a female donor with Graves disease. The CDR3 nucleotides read TGTGCCAGCGGCCCCGGGACTGTCTGCGAGCAGTACTTC. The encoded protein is CASGPGTVCEQYF. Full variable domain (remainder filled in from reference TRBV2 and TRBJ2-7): EPEVTQTPSHQVTQMGQEVILRCVPISNHLYFYWYRQILGQKVEFLVSFYNNEISEKSEIFDDQFSVERPDGSNFTLKIRSTKLEDSAMYFCASGPGTVCEQYFGPGTRLTVT.